This T cell receptor beta chain was recorded in a study of blood T cell repertoires in COVID-19. About the study: PBMCs, B-cell-depleted T cells, or T cells provided the cDNA or gDNA that made up the material.

CDR3 size: 14 residues. The germline V and J ends were trimmed by 2 bases and 2 bases, with 9 bases remaining between them. CDR1 is KGHSH, CDR2 LQKENI, per germline. Method: immunoSEQ multiplex PCR; TCRdb's copy keeps in-frame clones and lacks some. Found here are 100,000 to 150,000 clones, around 84% of them singletons; the top ten hold about a sixth. The genes are TRBV18 and TRBJ2-5; maybe TRBD1 (5 bases). The TCR sequence derives from a woman older than 75 with acute or convalescent COVID-19. What was sequenced was peripheral blood. This CDR3 is CASSPLRQQETQYF. The CDR3 DNA is TGTGCCAGCTCACCATTGAGACAGCAAGAGACCCAGTACTTC. Combining the CDR3 with reference TRBV18 and TRBJ2-5 gives the whole variable domain NAGVMQNPRHLVRRRGQEARLRCSPMKGHSHVYWYRQLPEEGLKFMVYLQKENIIDESGMPKERFSAEFPKEGPSILRIQQVVRGDSAAYFCASSPLRQQETQYFGPGTRLLVL.